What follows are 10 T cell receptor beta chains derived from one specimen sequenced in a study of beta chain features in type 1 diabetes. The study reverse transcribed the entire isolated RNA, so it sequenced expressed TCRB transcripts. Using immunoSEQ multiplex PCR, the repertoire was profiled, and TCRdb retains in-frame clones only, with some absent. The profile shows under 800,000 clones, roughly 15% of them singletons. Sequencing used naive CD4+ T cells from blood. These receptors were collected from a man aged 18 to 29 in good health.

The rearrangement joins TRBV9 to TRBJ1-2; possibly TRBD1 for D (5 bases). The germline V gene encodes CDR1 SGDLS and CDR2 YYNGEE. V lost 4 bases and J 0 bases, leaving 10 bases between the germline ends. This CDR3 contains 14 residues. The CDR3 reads CASSPPTANYGYTF. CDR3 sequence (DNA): TGTGCCAGCAGCCCCCCGACAGCTAACTATGGCTACACCTTC.

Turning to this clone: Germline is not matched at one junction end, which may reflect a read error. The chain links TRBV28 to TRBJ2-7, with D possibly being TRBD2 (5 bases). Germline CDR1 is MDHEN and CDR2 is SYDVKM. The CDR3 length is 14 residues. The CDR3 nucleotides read TGTGCCAGCAGCCCACAATTTTCTCAGGCTCGGGGTGATTTC. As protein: CASSPQFSQARGDF.

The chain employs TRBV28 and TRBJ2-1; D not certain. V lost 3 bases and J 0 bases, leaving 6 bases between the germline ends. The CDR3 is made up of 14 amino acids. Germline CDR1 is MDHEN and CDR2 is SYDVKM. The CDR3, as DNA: TGTGCCAGCAGTTTCGGCATCTCCTACAATGAGCAGTTCTTC. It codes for CASSFGISYNEQFF.

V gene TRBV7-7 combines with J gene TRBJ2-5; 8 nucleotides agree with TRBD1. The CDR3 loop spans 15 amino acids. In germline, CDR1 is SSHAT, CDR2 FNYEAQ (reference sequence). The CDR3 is CASGPTTGVGETQYF. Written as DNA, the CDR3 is TGTGCTAGCGGACCCACGACAGGGGTGGGAGAGACCCAGTACTTC.

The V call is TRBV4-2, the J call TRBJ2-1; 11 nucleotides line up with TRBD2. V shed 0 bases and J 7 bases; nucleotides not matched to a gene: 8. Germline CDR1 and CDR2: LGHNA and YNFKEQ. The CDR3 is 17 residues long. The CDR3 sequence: CASSQELAGGRANEQFF. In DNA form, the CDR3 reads TGTGCCAGCAGCCAAGAGCTAGCGGGAGGCCGAGCGAATGAGCAGTTCTTC.

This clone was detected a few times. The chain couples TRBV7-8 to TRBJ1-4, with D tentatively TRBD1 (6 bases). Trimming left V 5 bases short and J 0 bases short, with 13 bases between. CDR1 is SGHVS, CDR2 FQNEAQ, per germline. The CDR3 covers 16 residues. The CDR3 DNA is TGTGCCAGCAGCAGTACAGGGAGTGCAACTAATGAAAAACTGTTTTTT. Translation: CASSSTGSATNEKLFF.

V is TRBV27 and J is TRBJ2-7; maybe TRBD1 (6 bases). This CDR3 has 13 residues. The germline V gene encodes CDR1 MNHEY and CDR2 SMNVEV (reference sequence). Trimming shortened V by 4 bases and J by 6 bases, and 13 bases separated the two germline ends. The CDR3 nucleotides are TGTGCCAGCAGTTCTCCTACAGGGAGCGAGCAGTACTTC. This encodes CASSSPTGSEQYF.

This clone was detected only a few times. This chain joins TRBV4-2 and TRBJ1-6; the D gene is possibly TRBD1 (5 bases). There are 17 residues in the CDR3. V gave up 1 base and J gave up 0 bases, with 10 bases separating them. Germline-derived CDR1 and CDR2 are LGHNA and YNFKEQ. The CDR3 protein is CASSQGGPSSYNSPLHF. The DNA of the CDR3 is TGTGCCAGCAGCCAAGGGGGACCGAGCTCCTATAATTCACCCCTCCACTTT.

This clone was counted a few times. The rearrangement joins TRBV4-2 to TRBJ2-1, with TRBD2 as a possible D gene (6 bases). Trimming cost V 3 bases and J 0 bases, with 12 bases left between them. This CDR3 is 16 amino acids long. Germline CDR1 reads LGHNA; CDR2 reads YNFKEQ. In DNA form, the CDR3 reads TGTGCCAGCAGCCACCGCGGGGAGAGCTCCTACAATGAGCAGTTCTTC. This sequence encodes CASSHRGESSYNEQFF.

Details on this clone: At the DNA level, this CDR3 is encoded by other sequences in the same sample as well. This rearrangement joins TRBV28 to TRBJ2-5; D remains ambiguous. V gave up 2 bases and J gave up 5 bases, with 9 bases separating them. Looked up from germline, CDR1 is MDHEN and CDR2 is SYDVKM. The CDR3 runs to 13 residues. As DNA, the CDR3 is TGTGCCAGCAGTTTAGGACGTTTGGAGACCCAGTACTTC. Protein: CASSLGRLETQYF.